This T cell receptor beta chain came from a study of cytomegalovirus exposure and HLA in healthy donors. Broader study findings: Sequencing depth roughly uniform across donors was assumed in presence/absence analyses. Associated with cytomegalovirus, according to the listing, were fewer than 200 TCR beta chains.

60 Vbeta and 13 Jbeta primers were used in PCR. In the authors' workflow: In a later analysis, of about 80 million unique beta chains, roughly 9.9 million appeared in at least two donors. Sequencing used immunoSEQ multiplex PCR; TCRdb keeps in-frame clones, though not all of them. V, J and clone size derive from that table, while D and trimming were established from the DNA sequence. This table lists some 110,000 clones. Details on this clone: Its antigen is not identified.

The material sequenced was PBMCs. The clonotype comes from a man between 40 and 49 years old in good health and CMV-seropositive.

The CDR3 region has the DNA TGTGCCAGCAGCCAAGTTAGCTCGGGTACCGGGGAGCTGTTTTTT. This gives the protein CASSQVSSGTGELFF. The chain carries TRBV4-2 and TRBJ2-2, with D unresolved. Germline CDR1 is LGHNA and CDR2 is YNFKEQ. V was pared by 1 base and J by 5 bases, with 11 bases between. The CDR3 runs to 15 residues.